Detailed here is one TCR beta chain. TCRdb keeps only in-frame clones here, not all; method: immunoSEQ multiplex PCR. This sample has 150,000 to 200,000 clones; around 94% occur once, and the top ten carry over 1.1%. The sample is drawn from a study of control samples from healthy donors and cancer patients. Looked up from germline, CDR1 is SGHRS and CDR2 is YFSETQ. V lost 4 bases, J lost 0 bases, and 6 bases stayed unmatched. This CDR3 comprises 17 residues. The V and J genes are TRBV5-1 and TRBJ2-3; 12 bases fit TRBD2. Sequencing was done on a sample of blood. This TCR derives from a man aged 25-40 years in good health. The CDR3 spells CASSPRGTSGSTDTQYF. The CDR3 DNA follows: TGCGCCAGCAGCCCCAGAGGGACTAGCGGGAGCACAGATACGCAGTATTTT.